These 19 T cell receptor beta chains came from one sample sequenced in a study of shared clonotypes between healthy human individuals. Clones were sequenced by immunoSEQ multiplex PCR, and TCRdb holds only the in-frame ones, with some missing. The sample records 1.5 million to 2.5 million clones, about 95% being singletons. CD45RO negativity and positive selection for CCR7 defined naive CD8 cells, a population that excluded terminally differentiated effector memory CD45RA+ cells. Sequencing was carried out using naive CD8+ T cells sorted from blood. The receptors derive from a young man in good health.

As DNA, the CDR3 is TGTGCCAGCAGTCGGCCAGGGTTGGTTGTAGAAGCTTTCTTT. Protein: CASSRPGLVVEAFF. This chain links TRBV6-6 with TRBJ1-1, with D possibly matching TRBD1 (5 bases). Germline lookup yields CDR1 MNHNY and CDR2 SVGAGI (reference sequence). V was cut by 5 bases and J by 8 bases, with 18 bases left in between. This CDR3 spans 14 amino acids.

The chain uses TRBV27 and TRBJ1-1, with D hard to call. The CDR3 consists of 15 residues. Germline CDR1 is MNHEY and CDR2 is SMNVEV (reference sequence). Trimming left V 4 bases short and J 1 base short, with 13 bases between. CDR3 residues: CASSSSGGGNTEAFF. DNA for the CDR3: TGTGCCAGCAGTTCCTCGGGCGGCGGGAACACTGAAGCTTTCTTT.

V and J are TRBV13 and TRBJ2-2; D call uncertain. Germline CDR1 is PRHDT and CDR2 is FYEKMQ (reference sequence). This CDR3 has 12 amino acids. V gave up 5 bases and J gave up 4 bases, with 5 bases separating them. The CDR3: CASSAPTGELFF. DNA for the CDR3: TGTGCCAGCAGCGCCCCCACCGGGGAGCTGTTTTTT. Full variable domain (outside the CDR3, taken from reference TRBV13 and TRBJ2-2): AAGVIQSPRHLIKEKRETATLKCYPIPRHDTVYWYQQGPGQDPQFLISFYEKMQSDKGSIPDRFSAQQFSDYHSELNMSSLELGDSALYFCASSAPTGELFFGEGSRLTVL.

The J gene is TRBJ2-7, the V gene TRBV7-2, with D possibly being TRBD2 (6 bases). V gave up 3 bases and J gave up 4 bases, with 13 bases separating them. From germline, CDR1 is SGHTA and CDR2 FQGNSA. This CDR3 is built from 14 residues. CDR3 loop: CASSFSGAAYEQYF. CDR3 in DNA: TGTGCCAGCAGCTTTAGCGGAGCGGCTTACGAGCAGTACTTC.

CDR3 protein: CATSREAELLETQYF. In nucleotides, the CDR3 is TGTGCCACCAGCAGGGAAGCGGAGCTGCTGGAGACCCAGTACTTC. This sequence joins TRBV15 and TRBJ2-5; possibly TRBD2 for D (5 bases). Trimming stripped 3 bases from V and 5 bases from J, with 16 bases between. In germline, CDR1 is LNHNV, CDR2 YYDKDF (reference sequence). The CDR3 is made up of 15 amino acids.

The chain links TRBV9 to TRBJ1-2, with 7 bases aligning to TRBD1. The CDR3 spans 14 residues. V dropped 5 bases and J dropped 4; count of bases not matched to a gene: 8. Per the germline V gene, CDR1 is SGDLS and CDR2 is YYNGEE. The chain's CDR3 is CASRPWTGAYGYTF. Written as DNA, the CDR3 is TGTGCCAGCAGGCCTTGGACAGGCGCCTATGGCTACACCTTC.

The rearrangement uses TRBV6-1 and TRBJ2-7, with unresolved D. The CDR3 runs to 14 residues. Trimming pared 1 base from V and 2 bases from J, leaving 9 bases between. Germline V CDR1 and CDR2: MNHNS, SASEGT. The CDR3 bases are TGTGCCAGCAGTGAAGGTCTCCGAACCTACGAGCAGTACTTC. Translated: CASSEGLRTYEQYF.

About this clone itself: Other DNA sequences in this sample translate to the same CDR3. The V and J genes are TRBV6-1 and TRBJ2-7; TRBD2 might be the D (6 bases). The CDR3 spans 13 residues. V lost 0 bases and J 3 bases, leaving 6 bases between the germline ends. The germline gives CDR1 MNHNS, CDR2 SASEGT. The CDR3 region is CASSEARDYEQYF. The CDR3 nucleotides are TGTGCCAGCAGTGAAGCGCGGGACTACGAGCAGTACTTC.

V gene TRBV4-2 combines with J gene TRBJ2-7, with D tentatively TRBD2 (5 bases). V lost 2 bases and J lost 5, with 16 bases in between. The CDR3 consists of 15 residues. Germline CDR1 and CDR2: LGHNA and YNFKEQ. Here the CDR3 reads CASSQFPPDFHEQYF. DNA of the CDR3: TGTGCCAGCAGCCAATTCCCACCGGACTTTCACGAGCAGTACTTC.

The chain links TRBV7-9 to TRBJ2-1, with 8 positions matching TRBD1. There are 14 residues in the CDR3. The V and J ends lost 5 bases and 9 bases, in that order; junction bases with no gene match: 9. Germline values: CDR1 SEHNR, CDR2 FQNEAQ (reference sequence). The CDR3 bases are TGTGCCAGCAGCGTCATCTTACAGGGGGGTGAGCAGTTCTTC. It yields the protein CASSVILQGGEQFF.

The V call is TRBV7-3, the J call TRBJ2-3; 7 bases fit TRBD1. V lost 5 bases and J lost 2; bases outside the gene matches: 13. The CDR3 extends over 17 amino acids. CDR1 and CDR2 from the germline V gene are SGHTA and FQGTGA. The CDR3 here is CASSPYLGGRNTDTQYF. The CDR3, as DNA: TGTGCCAGCAGCCCTTATCTAGGGGGCCGGAACACAGATACGCAGTATTTT.

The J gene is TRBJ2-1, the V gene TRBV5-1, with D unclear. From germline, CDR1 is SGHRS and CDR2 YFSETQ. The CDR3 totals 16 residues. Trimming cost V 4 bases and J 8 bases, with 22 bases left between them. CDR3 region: CASSLVGVSPSDEQFF. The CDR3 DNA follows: TGCGCCAGCAGCCTGGTTGGGGTGTCTCCGTCTGATGAGCAGTTCTTC.

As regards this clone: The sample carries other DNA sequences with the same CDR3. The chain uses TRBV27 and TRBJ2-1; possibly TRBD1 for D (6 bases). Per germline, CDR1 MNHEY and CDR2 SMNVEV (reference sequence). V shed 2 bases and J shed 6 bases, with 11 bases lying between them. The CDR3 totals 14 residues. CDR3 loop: CASSLGTGFNEQFF. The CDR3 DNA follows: TGTGCCAGCAGTTTAGGAACAGGGTTCAATGAGCAGTTCTTC.

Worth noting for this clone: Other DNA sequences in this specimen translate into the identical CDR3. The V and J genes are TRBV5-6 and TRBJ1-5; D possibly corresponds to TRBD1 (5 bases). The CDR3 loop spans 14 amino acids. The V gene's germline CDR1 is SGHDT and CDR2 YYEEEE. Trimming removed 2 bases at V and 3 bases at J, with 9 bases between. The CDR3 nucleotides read TGTGCCAGCAGCTTATGGGGCTCCAATCAGCCCCAGCATTTT. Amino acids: CASSLWGSNQPQHF.

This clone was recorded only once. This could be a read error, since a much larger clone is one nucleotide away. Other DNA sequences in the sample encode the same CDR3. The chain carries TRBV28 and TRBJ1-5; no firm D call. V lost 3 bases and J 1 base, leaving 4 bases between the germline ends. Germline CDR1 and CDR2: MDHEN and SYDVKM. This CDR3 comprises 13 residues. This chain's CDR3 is CASSLGSNQPQHF. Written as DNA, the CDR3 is TGTGCCAGCAGTTTGGGCAGCAATCAGCCCCAGCATTTT.

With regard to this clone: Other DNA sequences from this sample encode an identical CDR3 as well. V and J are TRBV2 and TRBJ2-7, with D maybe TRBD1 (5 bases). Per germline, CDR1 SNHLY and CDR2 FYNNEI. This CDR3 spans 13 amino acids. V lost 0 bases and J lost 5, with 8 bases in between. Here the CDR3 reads CASSEALGDEQYF. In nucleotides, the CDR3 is TGTGCCAGCAGTGAAGCGCTAGGGGACGAGCAGTACTTC. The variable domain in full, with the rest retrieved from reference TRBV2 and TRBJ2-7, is EPEVTQTPSHQVTQMGQEVILRCVPISNHLYFYWYRQILGQKVEFLVSFYNNEISEKSEIFDDQFSVERPDGSNFTLKIRSTKLEDSAMYFCASSEALGDEQYFGPGTRLTVT.

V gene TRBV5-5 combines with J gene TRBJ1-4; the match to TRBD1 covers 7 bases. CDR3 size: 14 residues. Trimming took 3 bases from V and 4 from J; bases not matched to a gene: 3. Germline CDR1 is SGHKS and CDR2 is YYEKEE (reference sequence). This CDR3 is CASSYGTDNEKLFF. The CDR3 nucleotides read TGTGCCAGCAGCTACGGGACAGATAATGAAAAACTGTTTTTT.

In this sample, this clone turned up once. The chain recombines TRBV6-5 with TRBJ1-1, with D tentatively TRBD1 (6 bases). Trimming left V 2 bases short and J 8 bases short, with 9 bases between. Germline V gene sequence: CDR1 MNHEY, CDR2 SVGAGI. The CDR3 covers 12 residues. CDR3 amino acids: CASSYQQGEAFF. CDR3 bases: TGTGCCAGCAGTTACCAGCAGGGGGAAGCTTTCTTT.

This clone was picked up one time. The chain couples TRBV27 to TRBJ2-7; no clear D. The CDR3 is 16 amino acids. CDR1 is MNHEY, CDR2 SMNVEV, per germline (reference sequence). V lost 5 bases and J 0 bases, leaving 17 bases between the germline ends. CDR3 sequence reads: CASSPSVGPFSYEQYF. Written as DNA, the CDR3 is TGTGCCAGCAGTCCCTCCGTAGGCCCCTTCTCCTACGAGCAGTACTTC.